The present T cell receptor (beta chain) was sequenced within a study of technical replicates of blood from a handful of donors. The ends were cut back, 1 base at V and 8 bases at J, with 8 bases in the middle. The CDR3 has 12 residues. Germline CDR1 is SGHTA and CDR2 is FQGNSA. Profiling relied on immunoSEQ multiplex PCR, and the TCRdb table lists in-frame clones only, not all of them. The data show approximately 70,000 clones, with 80% to 95% seen just once and 4.5% to 5% held by the top ten. This receptor was taken from a human donor in good health. Some clones in this sample may be carry-over from other donors' samples. This chain connects TRBV7-2 to TRBJ1-2; TRBD1 might be the D (5 bases). The sequencing sample was made of PBMCs. The CDR3 loop reads CASSLEGFGYTF. In DNA, the CDR3 is TGTGCCAGCAGCTTAGAGGGGTTCGGCTACACCTTC. Complete variable domain (other parts from reference TRBV7-2 and TRBJ1-2): GAGVSQSPSNKVTEKGKDVELRCDPISGHTALYWYRQSLGQGLEFLIYFQGNSAPDKSGLPSDRFSAERTGGSVSTLTIQRTQQEDSAVYLCASSLEGFGYTFGSGTRLTVV.